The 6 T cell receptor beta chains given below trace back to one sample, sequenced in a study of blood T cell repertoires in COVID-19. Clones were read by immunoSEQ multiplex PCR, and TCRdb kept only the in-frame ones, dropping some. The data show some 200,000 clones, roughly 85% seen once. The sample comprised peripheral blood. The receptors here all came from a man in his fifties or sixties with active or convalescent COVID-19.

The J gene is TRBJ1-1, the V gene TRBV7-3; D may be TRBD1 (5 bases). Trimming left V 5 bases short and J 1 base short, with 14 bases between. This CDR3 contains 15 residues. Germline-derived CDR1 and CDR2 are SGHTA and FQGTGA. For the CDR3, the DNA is TGTGCCAGCAGCCCCCAGATCGGGGGGAACACTGAAGCTTTCTTT. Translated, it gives CASSPQIGGNTEAFF.

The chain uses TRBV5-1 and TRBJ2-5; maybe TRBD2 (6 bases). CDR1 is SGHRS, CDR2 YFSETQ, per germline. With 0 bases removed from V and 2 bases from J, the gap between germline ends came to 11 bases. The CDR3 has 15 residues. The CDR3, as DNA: TGCGCCAGCAGCTTGGCGGCCAGCGGGCAAGAGACCCAGTACTTC. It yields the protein CASSLAASGQETQYF.

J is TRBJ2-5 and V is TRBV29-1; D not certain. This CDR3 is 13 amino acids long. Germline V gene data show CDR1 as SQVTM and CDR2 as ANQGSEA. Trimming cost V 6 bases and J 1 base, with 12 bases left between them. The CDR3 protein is CSVGGQLQETQYF. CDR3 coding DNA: TGCAGCGTGGGTGGGCAGCTCCAAGAGACCCAGTACTTC.

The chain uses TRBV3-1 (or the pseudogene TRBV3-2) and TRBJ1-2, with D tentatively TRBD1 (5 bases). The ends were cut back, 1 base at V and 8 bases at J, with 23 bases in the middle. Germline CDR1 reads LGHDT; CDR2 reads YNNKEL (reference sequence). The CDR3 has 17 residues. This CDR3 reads CASSQVGVAGNGLGYTF. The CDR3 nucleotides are TGTGCCAGCAGCCAAGTGGGTGTGGCAGGGAACGGTTTGGGCTACACCTTC.

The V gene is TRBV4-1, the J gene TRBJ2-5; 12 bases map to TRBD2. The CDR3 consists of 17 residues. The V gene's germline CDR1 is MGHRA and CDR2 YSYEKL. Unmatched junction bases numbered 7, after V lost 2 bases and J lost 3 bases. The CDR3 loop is CASSQPASGGAEETQYF. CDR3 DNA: TGCGCCAGCAGCCAACCGGCTAGCGGGGGGGCAGAAGAGACCCAGTACTTC.

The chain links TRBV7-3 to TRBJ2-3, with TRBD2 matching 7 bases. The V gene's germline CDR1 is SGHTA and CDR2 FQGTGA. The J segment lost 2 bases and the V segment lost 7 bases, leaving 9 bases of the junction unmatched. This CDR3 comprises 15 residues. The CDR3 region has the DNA TGTGCCAGCATGGGGAGGGACTCCTTCACAGATACGCAGTATTTT. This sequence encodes CASMGRDSFTDTQYF. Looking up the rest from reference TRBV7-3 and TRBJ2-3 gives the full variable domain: GAGVSQTPSNKVTEKGKYVELRCDPISGHTALYWYRQSLGQGPEFLIYFQGTGAADDSGLPNDRFFAVRPEGSVSTLKIQRTERGDSAVYLCASMGRDSFTDTQYFGPGTRLTVL.